This record concerns one T cell receptor beta chain sequence. What this receptor recognizes is not known. No much larger clone exists at a distance of one base, and base qualities are not known. Libraries were prepared through the immunoSEQ multiplex PCR assay. The original methods were these. A statistical classification framework was built for diagnosing cytomegalovirus status from the catalog of TCR beta chain sequences. Sourced from immuneACCESS, this table was stored by TCRdb with only in-frame sequences that have V and J called. A share of the clones is absent; for the studies checked, an unresolved V gene accounts for under half, and the remainder has no known explanation. Clone size and the V and J calls come from that table; the DNA yielded D and trimming. Present in this sample are fewer than 250,000 clones, roughly 91% of which were seen just once. The ten most abundant clones make up about 2% of the sample.

The data belong to a study of cytomegalovirus exposure and HLA in healthy donors (TCRdb year 2017). About the full investigation: According to a later analysis, the 120 or so validation repertoires were produced on the same platform as the approximately 600 repertoires of the first cohort. The study aimed to test whether cataloging public T cell receptors could reveal signatures of past pathogen exposure. In addition to the first cohort of around 670 subjects, a separate validation cohort of over 90 different subjects was used. The study combined high-throughput TCR immunosequencing, statistical association of individual TCRs with disease status, and machine learning to predict cytomegalovirus infection status.

The donors belonged to the validation cohort of over a hundred subjects, which was separate from the roughly 700-subject first cohort. V is cut by 5 bases and J by 0 bases, and the space between the germline ends is 13 bases. CDR3 length: 15 amino acids, cysteine to phenylalanine. Here the CDR3 DNA is all that survives: 45 bases in frame from base 1. CDR1 and CDR2 (SEHNR, FQNEAQ) derive from the germline V gene (reference sequence). What the authors observed across the whole study: A total of 164 TCR beta chains were listed by the study as associated with cytomegalovirus. Most TCR sequences were seen in very few donors, while some public TCRs were found in many individuals. A few of the identified cytomegalovirus-associated TCR beta chains were confirmed in vitro to be specific for cytomegalovirus antigens. Of the cluster scores, roughly 95% were above 0 in a later analysis, which found that TCRs clustered in the first cohort also tended to co-occur in the roughly 130 validation repertoires. The authors suggested that the approach could potentially be extended to other disease states and immunological phenotypes. A later analysis lacked HLA typing for the validation cohort, so it scored co-occurrence in that cohort across all 110 or so repertoires. Cytomegalovirus status was reported to be diagnosed by the classifier with high specificity and sensitivity in both the original and validation cohorts.

The receptor was isolated from a woman under 30 in good health and CMV-seropositive. The chain was built from TRBV7-9 and TRBJ1-1, with TRBD1 perhaps the D gene, on 5 matching bases. The source material was PBMCs. The CDR3 amino acid sequence is: CASSLLRQMNTEAFF. The DNA reads as follows: TGTGCCAGCAGCCTCCTAAGACAGATGAACACTGAAGCTTTCTTT.